The clone carrying this T cell receptor beta chain was counted only a few times. The antigen is unknown. This sample was included in a study of blood T cells in healthy people across ages. Across the whole study: Template-switching capture recovered about one barcoded beta molecule per two T cells. Study-wide findings and caveats: A roughly linear age-dependent decrease characterized TCR beta diversity per million T cells. In the absence of known donor CMV status, changes in expanded clonotypes were possibly confounded.

V lost 6 bases and J lost 1, with 13 bases in between. The germline V gene encodes CDR1 SGHTA and CDR2 FQGNSA. The CDR3 is 15 residues long. For the second PCR, which ran for roughly 7 to 11 cycles, a sample-barcoded 5' primer and a J-beta primer mix were used. Individual samples furnished no less than 2.5 million CDR3-containing paired-end reads apiece. From the 5' RACE reads, TCRdb called clonotypes with MiXCR, one entry per CDR3 protein. The table shows under 2,000,000 distinct CDR3 sequences, with around 48% occurring only once. The chain recombines TRBV7-2 with TRBJ1-5, with TRBD1 as a possible D gene (5 bases). Specimen: blood. This TCR derives from a woman aged 35 to 49 in good health. CDR3 amino acids: CASSLGDASNQPQHF. CDR3 bases: TGTGCCAGCAGTCTAGGGGATGCAAGCAATCAGCCCCAGCATTTT. Full variable domain (missing parts from reference TRBV7-2 and TRBJ1-5): GAGVSQSPSNKVTEKGKDVELRCDPISGHTALYWYRQSLGQGLEFLIYFQGNSAPDKSGLPSDRFSAERTGGSVSTLTIQRTQQEDSAVYLCASSLGDASNQPQHFGDGTRLSIL.